Listed below are T cell receptor beta chains from one sample, sequenced in a study of T cells in localized non-small cell lung cancer. Clones were read by immunoSEQ multiplex PCR, and TCRdb kept only the in-frame ones, dropping some. In the table there are under 3,000 clones, around two fifths of which are singletons. The sequences come from lung tumor tissue, collected before any cancer treatment. All receptors come from a male donor at least 60 years old with stage I squamous cell lung carcinoma. CDR3s leave out the opening cysteine and the closing phenylalanine or tryptophan. Fields, in order: CDR3 protein, V gene.

CDR3aa: ASSVAGVFDTEAF; v_gene: TRBV9
CDR3aa: ASSIENSYEQY; v_gene: TRBV19
CDR3aa: AWSRGGYEQY; v_gene: TRBV30
CDR3aa: ASSMAKGAYYEQY; v_gene: TRBV19
CDR3aa: ATGKQGASGNTIY; v_gene: TRBV15
CDR3aa: ASSFTSGDTEAF; v_gene: TRBV9
CDR3aa: ASTVQGEVGYT; v_gene: TRBV28
CDR3aa: ATSRPPGEAMGEQF; v_gene: TRBV15
CDR3aa: ASTDQGAYEQY; v_gene: TRBV28
CDR3aa: ASTSDRRNTEAF; v_gene: TRBV19
CDR3aa: SVPSGANTEAF; v_gene: TRBV29-1
CDR3aa: ASGPDREAF; v_gene: TRBV19
CDR3aa: AFSRHSGFTEAF; v_gene: TRBV28
CDR3aa: ASTTSGGARDTQY; v_gene: TRBV19
CDR3aa: ASSIWGQKTQY; v_gene: TRBV19
CDR3aa: ATSGLSGGFYEQY; v_gene: TRBV15
CDR3aa: ASREQGQGNSPLH; v_gene: TRBV9
CDR3aa: ASRPPRTSGGGYNEQF; v_gene: TRBV6-8
CDR3aa: ASRDGQGNYYGYT; v_gene: TRBV19
CDR3aa: ATYVGSNTGELF; v_gene: TRBV6-8
CDR3aa: ASRTNRETGTQY; v_gene: TRBV19
CDR3aa: AWNRLAGTEQY; v_gene: TRBV30
CDR3aa: ASSPLGLAGTITQY; v_gene: TRBV9
CDR3aa: ASTSQGASYNEQF; v_gene: TRBV19
CDR3aa: ASRRGGPYNEQF; v_gene: TRBV19
CDR3aa: SVAWDRVNQPQH; v_gene: TRBV29-1
CDR3aa: ASSLLAGWGRTEAF; v_gene: TRBV6-8
CDR3aa: ASSLDWLAGIAQY; v_gene: TRBV7-5
CDR3aa: AWSVRGDGYT; v_gene: TRBV30
CDR3aa: ATSREAGNSPLH; v_gene: TRBV15
CDR3aa: ASSPLGGEQY; v_gene: TRBV14
CDR3aa: ASSFGGVGAETQY; v_gene: TRBV14
CDR3aa: ASSHPGGGQETQY; v_gene: TRBV25-1
CDR3aa: ASSASVMYQETQY; v_gene: TRBV9
CDR3aa: ASTAGNQPQH; v_gene: TRBV19
CDR3aa: ASSTGLAGYNEQF; v_gene: TRBV19
CDR3aa: ASSITGFTGELF; v_gene: TRBV19
CDR3aa: ASSSILSTGGLEAF; v_gene: TRBV11-3
CDR3aa: ASSPLRGPREGYGYT; v_gene: TRBV18
CDR3aa: ASSPDWGSSYEQY; v_gene: TRBV14
CDR3aa: ASSDRVNTEAF; v_gene: TRBV7-4
CDR3aa: ASSPTEGSPLH; v_gene: TRBV18
CDR3aa: AWSVRTGGIIDQPQH; v_gene: TRBV30